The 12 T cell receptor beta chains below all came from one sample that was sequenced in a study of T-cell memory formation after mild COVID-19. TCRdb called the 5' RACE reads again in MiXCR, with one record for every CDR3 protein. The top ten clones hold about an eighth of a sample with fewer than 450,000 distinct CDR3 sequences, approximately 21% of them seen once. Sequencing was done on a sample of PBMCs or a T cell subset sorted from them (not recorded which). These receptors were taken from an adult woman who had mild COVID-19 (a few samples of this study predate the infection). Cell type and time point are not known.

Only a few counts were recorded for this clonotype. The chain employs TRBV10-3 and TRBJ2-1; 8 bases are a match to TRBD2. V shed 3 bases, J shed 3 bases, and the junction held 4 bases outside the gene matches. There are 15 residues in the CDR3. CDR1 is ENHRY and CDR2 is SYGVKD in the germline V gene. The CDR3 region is CAISEAGVVYNEQFF. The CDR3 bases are TGTGCCATCAGTGAAGCGGGAGTGGTCTACAATGAGCAGTTCTTC.

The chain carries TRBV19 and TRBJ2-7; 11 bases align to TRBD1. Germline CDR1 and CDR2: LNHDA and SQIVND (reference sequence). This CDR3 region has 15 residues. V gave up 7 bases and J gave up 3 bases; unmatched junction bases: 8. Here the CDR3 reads CASTSPGTGGYEQYF. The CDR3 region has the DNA TGTGCCAGTACCTCTCCCGGGACAGGGGGCTACGAGCAGTACTTC. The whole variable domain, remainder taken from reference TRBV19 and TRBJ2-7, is DGGITQSPKYLFRKEGQNVTLSCEQNLNHDAMYWYRQDPGQGLRLIYYSQIVNDFQKGDIAEGYSVSREKKESFPLTVTSAQKNPTAFYLCASTSPGTGGYEQYFGPGTRLTVT.

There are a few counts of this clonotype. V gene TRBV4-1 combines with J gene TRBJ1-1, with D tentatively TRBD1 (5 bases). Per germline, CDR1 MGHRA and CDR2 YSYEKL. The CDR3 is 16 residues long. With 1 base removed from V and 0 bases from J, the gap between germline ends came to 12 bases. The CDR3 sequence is CASSQGMGGMNTEAFF. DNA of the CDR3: TGCGCCAGCAGCCAAGGGATGGGGGGAATGAACACTGAAGCTTTCTTT.

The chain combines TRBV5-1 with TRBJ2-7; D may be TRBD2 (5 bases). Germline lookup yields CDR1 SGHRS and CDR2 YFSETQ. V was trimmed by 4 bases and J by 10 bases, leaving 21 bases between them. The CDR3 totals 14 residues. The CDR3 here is CASSGSSGDVEQYF. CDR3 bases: TGCGCCAGCAGCGGGTCCTCCGGGGATGTCGAACAGTACTTC.

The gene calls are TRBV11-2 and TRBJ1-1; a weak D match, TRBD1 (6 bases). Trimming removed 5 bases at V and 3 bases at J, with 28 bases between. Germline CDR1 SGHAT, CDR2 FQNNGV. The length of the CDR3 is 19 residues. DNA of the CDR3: TGTGCCAGCAGCCTAGGGGCAGGGGCCTTGGGAACACGGGACACTGAAGCTTTCTTT. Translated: CASSLGAGALGTRDTEAFF.

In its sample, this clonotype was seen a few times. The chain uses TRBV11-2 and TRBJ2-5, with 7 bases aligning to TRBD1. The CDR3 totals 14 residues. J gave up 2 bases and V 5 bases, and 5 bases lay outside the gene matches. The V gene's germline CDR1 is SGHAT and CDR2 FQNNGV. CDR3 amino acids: CASSLRGQQETQYF. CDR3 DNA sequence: TGTGCCAGCAGCCTAAGGGGACAGCAAGAGACCCAGTACTTC.

The CDR3 is CASSPGQWGEQYF. CDR3 coding DNA: TGTGCCAGCAGCCCCGGACAGTGGGGTGAGCAGTACTTC. The V and J genes are TRBV9 and TRBJ2-7, with D possibly TRBD1 on 6 matching bases. The CDR3 has 13 amino acids. V lost 4 bases and J 7 bases, leaving 15 bases between the germline ends. Germline V lookup: CDR1 SGDLS, CDR2 YYNGEE.

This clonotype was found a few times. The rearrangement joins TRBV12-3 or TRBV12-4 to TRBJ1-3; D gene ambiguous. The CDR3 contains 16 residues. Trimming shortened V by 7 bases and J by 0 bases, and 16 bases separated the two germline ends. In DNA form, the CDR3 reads TGTGCCAGCATCTCCCGGGCCATCTTCTCTGGAAACACCATATATTTT. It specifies CASISRAIFSGNTIYF.

The CDR3 DNA reads as TGCGCCAGCAGCTCCTACTATGCGCAAGAGACCCAGTACTTC. Protein: CASSSYYAQETQYF. The V gene is TRBV5-1, the J gene TRBJ2-5; D call uncertain. Deletions cut 3 bases from V and 2 bases from J, with 11 bases between. This CDR3 is 14 amino acids long. The germline V gene encodes CDR1 SGHRS and CDR2 YFSETQ. The full variable domain, in which reference TRBV5-1 and TRBJ2-5 provide the parts outside the CDR3, is KAGVTQTPRYLIKTRGQQVTLSCSPISGHRSVSWYQQTPGQGLQFLFEYFSETQRNKGNFPGRFSGRQFSNSRSEMNVSTLELGDSALYLCASSSYYAQETQYFGPGTRLLVL.

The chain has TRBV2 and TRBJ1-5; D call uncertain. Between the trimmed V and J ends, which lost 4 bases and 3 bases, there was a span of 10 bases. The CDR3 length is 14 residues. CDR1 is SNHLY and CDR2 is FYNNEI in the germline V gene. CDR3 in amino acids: CASSGWGDNQPQHF. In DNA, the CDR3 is TGTGCCAGCAGTGGATGGGGAGACAATCAGCCCCAGCATTTT. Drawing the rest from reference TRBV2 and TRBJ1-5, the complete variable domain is EPEVTQTPSHQVTQMGQEVILRCVPISNHLYFYWYRQILGQKVEFLVSFYNNEISEKSEIFDDQFSVERPDGSNFTLKIRSTKLEDSAMYFCASSGWGDNQPQHFGDGTRLSIL.

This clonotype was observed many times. CDR3 amino acids: CATSDTRDYTDTQYF. As DNA, the CDR3 is TGTGCCACCAGTGACACACGGGACTACACAGATACGCAGTATTTT. V usage is TRBV24-1 and J usage is TRBJ2-3, with 7 positions matching TRBD2. From germline, CDR1 is KGHDR and CDR2 SFDVKD. With V trimmed by 4 bases and J by 2 bases, 5 bases remained unmatched. The length of the CDR3 is 15 residues.

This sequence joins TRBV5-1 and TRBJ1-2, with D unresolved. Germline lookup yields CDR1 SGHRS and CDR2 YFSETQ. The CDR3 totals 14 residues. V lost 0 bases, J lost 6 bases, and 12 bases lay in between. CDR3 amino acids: CASSLGAREHGYTF. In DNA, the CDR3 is TGCGCCAGCAGCTTGGGGGCCAGAGAGCATGGCTACACCTTC.